These 16 T cell receptor beta chains were all obtained from the same sample, sequenced in a study of spatial heterogeneity in lung cancer. TCRdb itself ran the 5' RACE reads through MiXCR, one entry per CDR3 protein. The sample lists about 120,000 distinct CDR3 sequences, 11% occurring once. Stated time point: blood at routine non-recurrence follow-up after resection. The sample was PBMCs, taken at follow-up. Receptor source: a female donor with early-stage non-small cell lung cancer.

This clonotype was observed at least ten times. The chain has TRBV6-2 or TRBV6-3 and TRBJ2-7; tentative D call: TRBD2 (6 bases). V lost 2 bases and J 3 bases, leaving 8 bases between the germline ends. CDR3 length equals 13 residues. Germline V gene lookup returns CDR1 MNHEY and CDR2 SVGEGT. Written as DNA, the CDR3 is TGTGCCAGCAGTTACCGGAGGGGCTACGAGCAGTACGTC. Its protein product is CASSYRRGYEQYV.

This clonotype was seen more than once but under ten times. This rearrangement joins TRBV28 to TRBJ2-7; 7 bases map to TRBD1. The CDR3 totals 15 residues. V gave up 5 bases and J gave up 0 bases; unmatched junction bases: 7. Germline assignment: CDR1 MDHEN and CDR2 SYDVKM. CDR3 bases: TGTGCCAGCAGTGGGGGACAGCCGAGCTCCTACGAGCAGTACTTC. It translates to CASSGGQPSSYEQYF.

This clonotype turned up a few times. The genes are TRBV6-1 and TRBJ1-2; possibly TRBD1 for D (5 bases). Trimming left V 1 base short and J 9 bases short, with 21 bases between. The CDR3 totals 16 residues. The germline gives CDR1 MNHNS, CDR2 SASEGT. CDR3: CASSEGRAIKTMSYTF. CDR3 in DNA: TGTGCCAGCAGTGAAGGCAGGGCAATTAAAACTATGAGCTACACCTTC.

This clonotype was counted a single time. The gene calls are TRBV6-6 and TRBJ2-7, with D tentatively TRBD1 (6 bases). Germline CDR1 is MNHNY and CDR2 is SVGAGI (reference sequence). The CDR3 spans 14 residues. V lost 6 bases and J lost 0, with 12 bases in between. In nucleotides, the CDR3 is TGTGCCAGCAGCCTTACAGGGAACTCCTACGAGCAGTACGTC. This translates into CASSLTGNSYEQYV.

Here the CDR3 reads CASQPGLEYNEQFF. CDR3 sequence (DNA): TGTGCCAGCCAGCCGGGACTAGAATACAATGAGCAGTTCTTC. This chain links TRBV12-3 or TRBV12-4 with TRBJ2-1; 8 nucleotides line up with TRBD2. Trimming at V came to 8 bases and at J to 4 bases, leaving 7 bases not matched to a gene. This CDR3 spans 14 amino acids.

Ten or more counts support this clonotype. The gene calls are TRBV4-2 and TRBJ2-2; D might be TRBD1 (5 bases). V dropped 0 bases and J dropped 0 bases, with 8 bases sitting between them. The CDR3 runs 16 residues. The germline V gene has CDR1 LGHNA and CDR2 YNFKEQ. The CDR3 protein is CASSQDRTTNTGELFF. CDR3 DNA: TGTGCCAGCAGCCAAGACAGGACAACGAACACCGGGGAGCTGTTTTTT.

In this sample, this clonotype turned up many times. The CDR3 DNA reads as TGTGCCAGCAGCCGGACACAGGGGATCAATGAGCAGTTCTTC. This encodes CASSRTQGINEQFF. V and J are TRBV14 and TRBJ2-1; TRBD1 matches 7 bases. This CDR3 spans 14 amino acids. Germline lookup yields CDR1 SGHDN and CDR2 FVKESK. The V segment lost 4 bases and the J segment 6 bases; nucleotides outside the gene matches: 6.

This clonotype was observed at least ten times. The chain carries TRBV10-3 and TRBJ2-1; TRBD1 aligns across 10 bases. This CDR3 region has 14 residues. With V trimmed by 3 bases and J by 7 bases, 3 bases remained unmatched. CDR1 is ENHRY, CDR2 SYGVKD, per germline. The CDR3 DNA sequence: TGTGCCATCAGTGATCGGGACAGGGGTAATGAGCAGTTCTTC. Amino acid sequence: CAISDRDRGNEQFF.

This clonotype was seen more than once but under ten times. The genes are TRBV5-1 and TRBJ2-3, with TRBD1 matching over 9 bases. Per germline, CDR1 SGHRS and CDR2 YFSETQ. This CDR3 is 15 amino acids long. Unmatched junction bases numbered 3, after V lost 0 bases and J lost 4 bases. CDR3 DNA: TGCGCCAGCAGCTTGGGACAGGGGGTGTCAGATACGCAGTATTTT. This gives the protein CASSLGQGVSDTQYF.

This clonotype occurred a few times. This sequence joins TRBV10-3 and TRBJ2-3; 10 positions agree with TRBD2. CDR1 is ENHRY and CDR2 is SYGVKD in the germline V gene. The ends lost 8 bases at V and 4 bases at J; junction bases unmatched: 12. The CDR3 extends over 16 amino acids. CDR3 protein: CAIGGISGRVADTQYF. The CDR3 DNA reads as TGTGCCATCGGGGGAATAAGCGGGAGGGTCGCAGATACGCAGTATTTT.

This clonotype was observed a handful of times. In nucleotides, the CDR3 is TGTGCCAGCAGTTTTGGACTATCCCGAGGGGTAGATACGCAGTATTTT. It specifies CASSFGLSRGVDTQYF. V gene TRBV12-3 or TRBV12-4 combines with J gene TRBJ2-3; a possible D gene is TRBD2 (6 bases). V lost 3 bases to trimming and J lost 5 bases, with 18 bases between them. There are 16 residues in the CDR3.

This clonotype was detected only a few times. The chain joins TRBV6-4 to TRBJ2-2, with D perhaps TRBD2 (5 bases). The V end was cut by 6 bases, the J end by 0 bases, with 8 bases between. There are 14 residues in the CDR3. Germline V gives CDR1 MRHNA, CDR2 SNTAGT. For the CDR3, the DNA is TGTGCCAGCAGAAGGGAGCCGAACACCGGGGAGCTGTTTTTT. Translated: CASRREPNTGELFF.

There are many counts of this clonotype. Relative to the germline gene, one junction end is altered; a read error may explain this. The chain uses TRBV12-3 or TRBV12-4 and TRBJ1-1; 9 bases match TRBD1. The CDR3 is 15 residues long. The DNA for the CDR3 is TGTGCCAGCAGCGAGGCCGACAGGGGGAACCCTGAAGCTTTCTTT. Its protein is CASSEADRGNPEAFF.

The V call is TRBV28, the J call TRBJ2-4, with 7 bases that match TRBD2. This CDR3 region has 15 residues. J lost 3 bases, V lost 5 bases, and 7 bases had no gene match. CDR1 and CDR2 (germline): MDHEN, SYDVKM. The CDR3 DNA reads TGTGCCAGCAGTGGGGGAGGGCCAGGCAAAAACATTCAGTACTTC. Translation: CASSGGGPGKNIQYF. Full variable domain (rest looked up from reference TRBV28 and TRBJ2-4): DVKVTQSSRYLVKRTGEKVFLECVQDMDHENMFWYRQDPGLGLRLIYFSYDVKMKEKGDIPEGYSVSREKKERFSLILESASTNQTSMYLCASSGGGPGKNIQYFGAGTRLSVL.

This clonotype was recorded many times. As DNA, the CDR3 is TGTGCCAGTAGTATCATACCGGGTACGCGCGAGCAGTACTTC. Amino acid sequence: CASSIIPGTREQYF. This chain connects TRBV19 to TRBJ2-7; no definite D call. V was trimmed by 3 bases and J by 6 bases, leaving 15 bases between them. The germline CDR1 and CDR2 sequences are LNHDA and SQIVND (reference sequence). This CDR3 is 14 amino acids long.

This clonotype was counted many times. V usage is TRBV20-1 and J usage is TRBJ1-1; D is possibly TRBD1 (5 bases). The CDR3 totals 15 residues. The germline V gene has CDR1 DFQATT and CDR2 SNEGSKA (reference sequence). Trimming removed 2 bases at V and 10 bases at J, with 23 bases between. The CDR3 DNA reads TGCAGTGCTAGATATACGCAGGGAGCTTTGGGTGTAGCTTTCTTT. Translating gives CSARYTQGALGVAFF.